A selection of T cell receptor beta chains follows, all from one sample in a study of glioma-infiltrating T cells after dendritic cell vaccination. TCRdb's copy holds only in-frame clones and misses some; the assay was immunoSEQ multiplex PCR. Here the sample spans roughly 90,000 clones, approximately 84% being singletons. Sample: blood, taken before dendritic cell vaccination. Receptors originate from a human donor with glioblastoma. The CDR3 runs from the conserved cysteine through the conserved F or W. The D gene is left open where the match is weak. Size values are once, few and many counts, or a class for expanded clones, and some rows have none.

clone_size d_call j_call v_call cdr3_aa cdr3_nt
NA NA TRBJ1-4 TRBV4-1 CASSQVQGEKLFF TGCGCCAGCAGCCAAGTTCAGGGTGAAAAACTGTTTTTT
NA NA TRBJ2-7 TRBV7-9 CASSPDNYEQYF TGTGCCAGCAGCCCGGACAATTACGAGCAGTACTTC
NA NA TRBJ2-5 TRBV5-6 CASSRGQRETQYF TGTGCCAGCAGCCGAGGACAGAGAGAGACCCAGTACTTC
NA NA TRBJ1-2 TRBV28 CASSFGSDRNYGYTF TGTGCCAGCAGTTTCGGATCCGACAGGAACTATGGCTACACCTTC
NA TRBD1 TRBJ2-1 TRBV15 CATSKTGTGIEQFF TGTGCCACCAGTAAGACCGGGACAGGGATTGAGCAGTTCTTC
NA NA TRBJ1-2 TRBV5-1 CASSRGAEVNYGYTF TGCGCCAGCAGTCGGGGGGCGGAGGTTAACTATGGCTACACCTTC
NA TRBD2 TRBJ2-2 TRBV29-1 CSVPAGGRNTGELFF TGCAGCGTTCCAGCGGGAGGGAGAAACACCGGGGAGCTGTTTTTT
NA TRBD2 TRBJ2-3 TRBV19 CASGGSGLAGITDTQYF TGTGCCAGTGGTGGCTCTGGACTAGCGGGTATCACAGATACGCAGTATTTT
NA NA TRBJ1-1 TRBV28 CASSLFGRMNTEAFF TGTGCCAGCAGTTTGTTTGGCAGAATGAACACTGAAGCTTTCTTT
few NA TRBJ1-5 TRBV7-9 CASSLGSGNQPQHF TGTGCCAGCAGCTTAGGATCAGGCAATCAGCCCCAGCATTTT
once TRBD2 TRBJ2-5 TRBV5-4 CASSGPQTSPQETQYF TGTGCCAGCAGCGGGCCGCAGACTAGCCCTCAAGAGACCCAGTACTTC
NA NA TRBJ2-3 TRBV6-5 CASSVGLHTDTQYF TGTGCCAGCAGTGTCGGACTTCACACAGATACGCAGTATTTT
NA TRBD1 TRBJ1-2 TRBV7-9 CASSQAPKTGEDGYTF TGTGCCAGCAGCCAAGCCCCCAAGACAGGGGAGGACGGCTACACCTTC
NA NA TRBJ1-4 TRBV5-6 CASSPVAGEKLFF TGTGCCAGCAGCCCAGTGGCGGGAGAAAAACTGTTTTTT